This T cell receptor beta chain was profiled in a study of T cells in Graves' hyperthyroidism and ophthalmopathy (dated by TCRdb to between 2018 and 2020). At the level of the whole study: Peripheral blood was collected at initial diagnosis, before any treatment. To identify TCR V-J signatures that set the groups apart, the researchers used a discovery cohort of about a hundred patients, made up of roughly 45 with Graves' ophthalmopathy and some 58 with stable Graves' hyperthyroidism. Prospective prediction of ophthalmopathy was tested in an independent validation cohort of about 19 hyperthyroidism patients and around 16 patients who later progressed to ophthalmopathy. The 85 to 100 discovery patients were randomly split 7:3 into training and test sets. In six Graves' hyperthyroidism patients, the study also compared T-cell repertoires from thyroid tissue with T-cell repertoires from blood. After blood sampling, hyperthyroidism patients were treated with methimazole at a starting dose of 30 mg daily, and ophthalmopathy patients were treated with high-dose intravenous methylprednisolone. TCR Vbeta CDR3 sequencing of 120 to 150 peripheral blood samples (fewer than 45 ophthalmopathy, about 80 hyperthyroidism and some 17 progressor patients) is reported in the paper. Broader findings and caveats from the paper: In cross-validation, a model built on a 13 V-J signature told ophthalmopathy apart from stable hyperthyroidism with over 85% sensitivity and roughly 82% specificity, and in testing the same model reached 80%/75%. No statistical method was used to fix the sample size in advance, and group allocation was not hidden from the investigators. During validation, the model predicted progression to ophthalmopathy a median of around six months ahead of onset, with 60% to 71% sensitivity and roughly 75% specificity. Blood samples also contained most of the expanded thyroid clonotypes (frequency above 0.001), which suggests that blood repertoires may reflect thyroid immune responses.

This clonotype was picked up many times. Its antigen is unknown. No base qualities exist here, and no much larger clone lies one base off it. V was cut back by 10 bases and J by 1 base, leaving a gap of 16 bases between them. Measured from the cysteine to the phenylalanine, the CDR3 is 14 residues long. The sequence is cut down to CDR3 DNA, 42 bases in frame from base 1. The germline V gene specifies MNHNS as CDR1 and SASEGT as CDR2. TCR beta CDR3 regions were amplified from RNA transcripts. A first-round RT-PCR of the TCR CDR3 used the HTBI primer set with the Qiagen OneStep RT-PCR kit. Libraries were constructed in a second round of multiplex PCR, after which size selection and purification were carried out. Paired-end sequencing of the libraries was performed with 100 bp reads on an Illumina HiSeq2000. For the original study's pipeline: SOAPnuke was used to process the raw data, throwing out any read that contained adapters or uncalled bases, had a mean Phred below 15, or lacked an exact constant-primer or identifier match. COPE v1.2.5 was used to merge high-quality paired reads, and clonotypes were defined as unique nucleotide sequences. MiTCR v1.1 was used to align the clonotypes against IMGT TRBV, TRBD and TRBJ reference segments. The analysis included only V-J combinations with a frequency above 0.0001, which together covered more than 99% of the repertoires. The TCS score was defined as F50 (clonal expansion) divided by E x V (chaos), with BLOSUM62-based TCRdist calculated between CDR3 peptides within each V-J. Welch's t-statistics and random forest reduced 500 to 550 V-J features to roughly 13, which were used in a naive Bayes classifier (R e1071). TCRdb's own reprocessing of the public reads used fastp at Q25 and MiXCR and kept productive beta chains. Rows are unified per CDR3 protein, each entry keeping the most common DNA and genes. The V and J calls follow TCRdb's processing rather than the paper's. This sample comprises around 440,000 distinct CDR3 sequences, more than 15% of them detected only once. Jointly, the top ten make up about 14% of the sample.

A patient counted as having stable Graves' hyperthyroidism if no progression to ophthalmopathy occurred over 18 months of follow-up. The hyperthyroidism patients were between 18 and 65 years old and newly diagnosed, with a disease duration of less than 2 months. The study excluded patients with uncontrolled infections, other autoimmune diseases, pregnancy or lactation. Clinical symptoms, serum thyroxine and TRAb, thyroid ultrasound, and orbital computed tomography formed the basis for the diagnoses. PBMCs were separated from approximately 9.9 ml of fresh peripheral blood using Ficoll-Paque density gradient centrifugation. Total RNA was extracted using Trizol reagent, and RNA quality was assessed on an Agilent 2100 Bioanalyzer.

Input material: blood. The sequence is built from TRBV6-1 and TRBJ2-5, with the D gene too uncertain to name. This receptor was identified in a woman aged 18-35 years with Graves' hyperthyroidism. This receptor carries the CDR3 CATHPPKAQETQYF. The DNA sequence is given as TGTGCCACCCATCCCCCGAAAGCCCAAGAGACCCAGTACTTC.